Presented here are 24 T cell receptor beta chains from one specimen sequenced in a study of early T cells in non-severe SARS-CoV-2 infection. TCRdb redid the calling of the 5' RACE reads with MiXCR, one entry per CDR3 protein. The table lists 45,000 to 75,000 distinct CDR3 sequences, over 5% of them singletons. Sequenced sample: whole blood. The receptor set was obtained from an adult who was a healthcare worker with PCR-confirmed SARS-CoV-2 infection or an uninfected control (not recorded which).

This clonotype has at least ten counts. The J gene is TRBJ1-1, the V gene TRBV7-3; D not certain. This CDR3 is built from 13 residues. Germline values: CDR1 SGHTA, CDR2 FQGTGA. V lost 4 bases to trimming and J lost 3 bases, with 9 bases between them. CDR3 in amino acids: CASSWGVDTEAFF. In DNA, the CDR3 is TGTGCCAGCAGCTGGGGAGTGGACACTGAAGCTTTCTTT.

Ten or more counts support this clonotype. This chain's CDR3 is CASSQAKGPNYGYTF. In DNA, the CDR3 is TGTGCCAGCAGCCAAGCGAAGGGTCCCAACTATGGCTACACCTTC. The chain couples TRBV3-1 to TRBJ1-2; no firm D call. CDR3 length: 15 amino acids. The ends were cut back, 1 base at V and 2 bases at J, with 11 bases in the middle. Looked up from germline, CDR1 is LGHDT and CDR2 is YNNKEL (reference sequence). Full variable domain (outside the CDR3, taken from reference TRBV3-1 and TRBJ1-2): DTAVSQTPKYLVTQMGNDKSIKCEQNLGHDTMYWYKQDSKKFLKIMFSYNNKELIINETVPNRFSPKSPDKAHLNLHINSLELGDSAVYFCASSQAKGPNYGYTFGSGTRLTVV.

This clonotype was observed at least ten times. The V and J genes are TRBV7-2 and TRBJ1-2; 10 nucleotides agree with TRBD1. This CDR3 region has 13 residues. The germline CDR1 and CDR2 sequences are SGHTA and FQGNSA. V shed 5 bases and J 4 bases; nucleotides not matched to a gene: 1. CDR3 coding DNA: TGTGCCAGCAGCGGGACAGGGGTCTATGGCTACACCTTC. It is translated as CASSGTGVYGYTF.

This clonotype was detected ten times or more. The chain recombines TRBV18 with TRBJ2-7; 8 bases line up with TRBD2. Per germline, CDR1 KGHSH and CDR2 LQKENI. V was pared by 6 bases and J by 10 bases, with 20 bases of the junction left unmatched. This CDR3 is built from 16 residues. The CDR3 region is CASSPRERLAGSVQYF. CDR3 DNA: TGTGCCAGCTCCCCGCGCGAGAGATTAGCGGGATCGGTTCAGTACTTC.

The CDR3 DNA reads TGTGCCAGCACCCACTCTGGAAACACCATATATTTT. This encodes CASTHSGNTIYF. J is TRBJ1-3 and V is TRBV12-3 or TRBV12-4; D is uncertain. Trimming removed 7 bases at V and 0 bases at J, with 4 bases between. This CDR3 comprises 12 residues.

This CDR3 is CASSEPGPRYGYTF. The CDR3 region has the DNA TGTGCCAGTAGTGAACCGGGTCCCAGATATGGCTACACCTTC. The chain couples TRBV19 to TRBJ1-2, with D unclear. The CDR3 is made up of 14 amino acids. Germline loops: CDR1 LNHDA, CDR2 SQIVND (reference sequence). Trimming removed 5 bases at V and 5 bases at J, with 15 bases between.

This clonotype has more than one count but fewer than ten. J is TRBJ2-2 and V is TRBV5-4; TRBD1 might be the D (5 bases). Germline V gene sequence: CDR1 SGHNT, CDR2 YYREEE (reference sequence). The V end lost 1 base, the J end lost 9 bases, and 10 bases lay between the germline ends. The CDR3 runs to 13 residues. CDR3 DNA sequence: TGTGCCAGCAGCTTGCCCCAGGGAAGGGAGCTGTTTTTT. This sequence encodes CASSLPQGRELFF.

This clonotype appeared many times. Here the CDR3 reads CASSRSMVYEQYF. CDR3 sequence (DNA): TGCGCCAGCAGCCGGTCCATGGTGTACGAGCAGTACTTC. The J gene is TRBJ2-7, the V gene TRBV4-1; D is undetermined. The V end lost 4 bases, the J end lost 4 bases, and 11 bases lay between the germline ends. Germline V gene sequence: CDR1 MGHRA, CDR2 YSYEKL. The CDR3 sequence is 13 residues long.

This clonotype appeared many times. The chain combines TRBV7-2 with TRBJ1-5; D possibly corresponds to TRBD1 (5 bases). The CDR3 covers 14 residues. Germline V gene sequence: CDR1 SGHTA, CDR2 FQGNSA. The V end lost 2 bases, the J end lost 7 bases, and 12 bases lay between the germline ends. The CDR3 DNA follows: TGTGCCAGCAGCTTATCAGGGAAAAACCAGCCCCAGCATTTT. Its translation is CASSLSGKNQPQHF.

This clonotype showed up many times. The CDR3 bases are TGCACCAGCAGCCAATTAGCGGGCCCCTCCTACGAGCAGTACTTC. Protein product: CTSSQLAGPSYEQYF. This chain connects TRBV1 to TRBJ2-7; TRBD2, the D gene given by the table, was not confirmed from the DNA. TRBV1 counts as a pseudogene. There are 15 residues in the CDR3.

This sequence joins TRBV7-2 and TRBJ2-1, with 8 bases identical to TRBD2. Trimming removed 3 bases from V and 2 bases from J; junction bases left unmatched: 6. The CDR3 is 16 amino acids. CDR1 and CDR2 from the germline V gene are SGHTA and FQGNSA. DNA of the CDR3: TGTGCCAGCAGCTTGGGCCGGCGGGGGGCCTACAATGAGCAGTTCTTC. This encodes CASSLGRRGAYNEQFF.

The chain links TRBV30 to TRBJ1-1; D perhaps matches TRBD1 (5 bases). The V end lost 5 bases, the J end lost 1 base, and 8 bases lay between the germline ends. The CDR3 is 12 amino acids. Germline V CDR1 and CDR2: GTSNPN, SVGIG (reference sequence). The CDR3 coding sequence is TGTGCCTGGGGGGACGGGAACACTGAAGCTTTCTTT. Amino acids: CAWGDGNTEAFF.

This clonotype was seen repeatedly, ten times or more. The chain couples TRBV11-2 to TRBJ1-5; a weak D match, TRBD1 (5 bases). Trimming removed 5 bases from V and 6 bases from J, with 14 bases in between. Germline values: CDR1 SGHAT, CDR2 FQNNGV. CDR3 size: 14 residues. The CDR3 spells CASSPRDQGQPQHF. The CDR3 nucleotides read TGTGCCAGCAGCCCTAGGGACCAGGGTCAGCCCCAGCATTTT.

This clonotype was seen a few times. The genes are TRBV19 and TRBJ2-7; TRBD2 is a possible D gene (6 bases). CDR1 is LNHDA and CDR2 is SQIVND in the germline V gene (reference sequence). The CDR3 spans 16 residues. With 5 bases removed from V and 2 bases from J, the gap between germline ends came to 19 bases. The chain's CDR3 is CASSFGSGDTAYEQYF. The CDR3 DNA sequence: TGTGCCAGTAGTTTTGGCTCGGGGGATACCGCCTACGAGCAGTACTTC.

As for this clonotype: A much larger clone lies a single base off, so this may be a read error. The rearrangement joins TRBV5-1 to TRBJ2-5, with 9 nucleotides matching TRBD2. The CDR3 has 15 amino acids. CDR1 and CDR2 from the germline V gene are SGHRS and YFSETQ. DNA for the CDR3: TGCGCCAGCTGCTTGGAGGGGACTAGCAGGGAGACCCAGTACTTC. Translation gives CASCLEGTSRETQYF.

This clonotype has only a few counts. The J gene is TRBJ2-7, the V gene TRBV9; maybe TRBD2 (6 bases). CDR3 size: 17 residues. The V and J ends lost 4 bases and 10 bases respectively, with 30 bases between them. The germline gives CDR1 SGDLS, CDR2 YYNGEE. The CDR3 here is CASSPTSMGLFRNEQYF. The CDR3 bases are TGTGCCAGCAGCCCTACCAGCATGGGACTTTTTCGGAATGAACAGTACTTC.

This clonotype was seen a handful of times. The chain employs TRBV6-2 or TRBV6-3 and TRBJ1-1; D is unclear. The CDR3 runs to 16 residues. V lost 0 bases, J lost 1 base, and 12 bases lay in between. The V gene's germline CDR1 is MNHEY and CDR2 SVGEGT. DNA for the CDR3: TGTGCCAGCAGTTACTCGGAGAAGCAGTCGAACACTGAAGCTTTCTTT. This gives the protein CASSYSEKQSNTEAFF.

This clonotype showed up just a few times. The V gene is TRBV30, the J gene TRBJ2-7, with 13 positions matching TRBD2. The CDR3 runs to 13 residues. CDR1 GTSNPN and CDR2 SVGIG come from the germline V gene (reference sequence). The J segment lost 7 bases and the V segment lost 4 bases, leaving 4 bases of the junction unmatched. Here the CDR3 reads CAWNRGLAGEQYF. CDR3 nucleotides: TGTGCCTGGAACCGGGGACTAGCGGGGGAGCAGTACTTC.

This clonotype has a handful of counts. V usage is TRBV3-1 and J usage is TRBJ2-7; 12 bases align to TRBD2. V shed 4 bases and J 4 bases; nucleotides not matched to a gene: 5. Germline CDR1 LGHDT, CDR2 YNNKEL (reference sequence). The CDR3 totals 15 residues. The DNA for the CDR3 is TGTGCCAGCAGCCCTTGGACTAGCGGGGTGTACGAGCAGTACTTC. Residues: CASSPWTSGVYEQYF.

Many counts were recorded for this clonotype. This chain links TRBV19 with TRBJ2-1; 8 positions match TRBD1. The CDR3 covers 13 residues. V gave up 10 bases and J gave up 4 bases; unmatched junction bases: 6. The germline V gene encodes CDR1 LNHDA and CDR2 SQIVND (reference sequence). The CDR3 protein is CAIPGGRYNEQFF. CDR3 in DNA: TGTGCCATCCCAGGGGGCCGTTACAATGAGCAGTTCTTC. The full variable domain, rest sourced from reference TRBV19 and TRBJ2-1, is DGGITQSPKYLFRKEGQNVTLSCEQNLNHDAMYWYRQDPGQGLRLIYYSQIVNDFQKGDIAEGYSVSREKKESFPLTVTSAQKNPTAFYLCAIPGGRYNEQFFGPGTRLTVL.

At least ten counts were recorded for this clonotype. The chain joins TRBV29-1 to TRBJ2-7, with 10 bases matching TRBD2. The CDR3 runs to 13 residues. Germline assignment: CDR1 SQVTM and CDR2 ANQGSEA. V trimming: 4 bases; J trimming: 4 bases; junction bases outside the gene matches: 4. The CDR3 nucleotides read TGCAGCGTTGGTCATAGCGGGAGGTACGAGCAGTACTTC. Translating gives CSVGHSGRYEQYF.

This clonotype was seen more than once but under ten times. CDR3 protein: CASSPSGMGDTQYF. The CDR3 DNA is TGCGCCAGCAGCCCTAGCGGGATGGGAGATACGCAGTATTTT. The chain has TRBV5-1 and TRBJ2-3, with 9 bases that match TRBD2. With 4 bases clipped from V and 5 bases from J, the junction kept 5 bases outside the gene matches. CDR1 and CDR2 from the germline V gene are SGHRS and YFSETQ. The length of the CDR3 is 14 residues. The whole variable domain, remainder taken from reference TRBV5-1 and TRBJ2-3, is KAGVTQTPRYLIKTRGQQVTLSCSPISGHRSVSWYQQTPGQGLQFLFEYFSETQRNKGNFPGRFSGRQFSNSRSEMNVSTLELGDSALYLCASSPSGMGDTQYFGPGTRLTVL.

There are many counts of this clonotype. The chain carries TRBV4-2 and TRBJ1-4; 7 bases match TRBD1. Germline values: CDR1 LGHNA, CDR2 YNFKEQ. The CDR3 extends over 15 amino acids. Losses at the gene ends were 4 bases for V and 3 bases for J; bases not matched to a gene: 5. The CDR3 loop is CASSPTGQPNEKLFF. The CDR3 nucleotides are TGTGCCAGCAGCCCAACGGGACAGCCTAATGAAAAACTGTTTTTT.

There are many counts of this clonotype. The chain couples TRBV11-2 to TRBJ2-4; D call uncertain. The V end was cut by 5 bases, the J end by 8 bases, with 13 bases between. Germline CDR1 and CDR2: SGHAT and FQNNGV. CDR3 length: 13 amino acids. The CDR3 protein is CASSDWRSDIQYF. The CDR3 DNA reads TGTGCCAGCAGCGACTGGCGATCGGACATTCAGTACTTC. Using reference TRBV11-2 and TRBJ2-4 for the parts outside the CDR3, the full variable domain is EAGVAQSPRYKIIEKRQSVAFWCNPISGHATLYWYQQILGQGPKLLIQFQNNGVVDDSQLPKDRFSAERLKGVDSTLKIQPAKLEDSAVYLCASSDWRSDIQYFGAGTRLSVL.